What follows are 25 T cell receptor beta chains derived from one specimen sequenced in a study of shared clonotypes between healthy human individuals. Sequenced by immunoSEQ multiplex PCR; TCRdb stores in-frame clones only, minus some. The sample consists of 550,000 to 600,000 clones, 95% to 98% of them appearing once. Naive-designated CD8 cells lacked CD45RO, were positively enriched for CCR7, and omitted terminally differentiated effector memory CD45RA+ cells. The sequencing input was naive CD8+ T cells sorted from blood. The receptor set was obtained from a man aged 25 to 40 in good health.

On this clone: The identical CDR3 is also encoded by other nucleotide sequences in the sample. CDR3 residues: CASSELAEYNEQFF. The CDR3 DNA reads as TGTGCCAGCAGTGAACTAGCGGAGTACAATGAGCAGTTCTTC. J is TRBJ2-1 and V is TRBV9; 8 bases are shared with TRBD2. Germline trimming cut 5 bases from V and 4 bases from J; bases unmatched to any gene: 5. This CDR3 is built from 14 residues. CDR1 is SGDLS, CDR2 YYNGEE, per germline.

In DNA form, the CDR3 reads TGTGCCAGCAGTTACGGGAAGGGGCAGGGGCTCTATGGCTACACCTTC. Protein product: CASSYGKGQGLYGYTF. This chain links TRBV6-6 with TRBJ1-2; D may be TRBD1 (6 bases). From germline, CDR1 is MNHNY and CDR2 SVGAGI (reference sequence). This CDR3 region has 16 residues. V was trimmed by 2 bases and J by 4 bases, leaving 17 bases between them.

This sequence joins TRBV7-9 and TRBJ2-2, with TRBD1 matching 10 bases. The CDR3 loop spans 17 amino acids. Germline CDR1 SEHNR, CDR2 FQNEAQ (reference sequence). The V segment lost 0 bases and the J segment 4 bases; nucleotides outside the gene matches: 5. CDR3 nucleotide sequence: TGTGCCAGCAGCTTAGCCCGGACAGGGGGTAGCACCGGGGAGCTGTTTTTT. It yields the protein CASSLARTGGSTGELFF.

The V and J genes are TRBV29-1 and TRBJ2-1; 9 nucleotides match TRBD2. The CDR3 spans 15 residues. With 4 bases clipped from V and 7 bases from J, the junction kept 11 bases outside the gene matches. CDR1 and CDR2 (germline): SQVTM, ANQGSEA. The CDR3 sequence: CSVARAGGSGNEQFF. The CDR3 DNA sequence: TGCAGCGTTGCCCGAGCGGGAGGATCTGGAAATGAGCAGTTCTTC.

This chain connects TRBV2 to TRBJ2-7, with D perhaps matching TRBD1 or TRBD2 (5 bases each). Trimming took off 7 bases at V and 4 bases at J, with 11 bases between the two ends. Germline CDR1 SNHLY, CDR2 FYNNEI. The CDR3 extends over 12 amino acids. The CDR3 loop reads CASKGPVYEQYF. Written as DNA, the CDR3 is TGTGCCAGCAAGGGACCAGTGTACGAGCAGTACTTC. The full variable domain, its missing parts supplied by reference TRBV2 and TRBJ2-7, is EPEVTQTPSHQVTQMGQEVILRCVPISNHLYFYWYRQILGQKVEFLVSFYNNEISEKSEIFDDQFSVERPDGSNFTLKIRSTKLEDSAMYFCASKGPVYEQYFGPGTRLTVT.

The V call is TRBV7-3, the J call TRBJ2-1, with D hard to call. Trimming took 1 base from V and 8 from J, leaving 12 bases between them. The germline V gene encodes CDR1 SGHTA and CDR2 FQGTGA. This CDR3 is 14 amino acids long. CDR3: CASSLRLGRDEQFF. The DNA of the CDR3 is TGTGCCAGCAGCTTAAGGTTGGGTCGAGATGAGCAGTTCTTC.

The J gene is TRBJ2-2, the V gene TRBV27; D is unresolved. This CDR3 has 12 amino acids. Per germline, CDR1 MNHEY and CDR2 SMNVEV (reference sequence). With 6 bases removed from V and 5 bases from J, the gap between germline ends came to 7 bases. The CDR3 DNA reads as TGTGCCAGCAGGCACGGGACCGGGGAGCTGTTTTTT. Translated: CASRHGTGELFF.

CDR3 loop: CASSGKSGMSGEQYF. CDR3 DNA: TGTGCCAGCAGCGGCAAATCGGGGATGTCGGGCGAGCAGTACTTC. The V call is TRBV9, the J call TRBJ2-7; possible D gene TRBD2, 5 bases. Trimming left V 3 bases short and J 6 bases short, with 19 bases between. Germline CDR1 SGDLS, CDR2 YYNGEE. The CDR3 extends over 15 amino acids.

In DNA form, the CDR3 reads TGCAGCGTTGAAGGACCCTTCGAAGAGCAGTTCTTC. This codes for CSVEGPFEEQFF. The gene calls are TRBV29-1 and TRBJ2-1; D is undetermined. The CDR3 runs to 12 residues. Trimming removed 1 base from V and 10 bases from J, with 11 bases in between. Germline V gene sequence: CDR1 SQVTM, CDR2 ANQGSEA.

This chain connects TRBV29-1 to TRBJ2-3; TRBD2 might be the D (5 bases). V dropped 5 bases and J dropped 15 bases, with 21 bases sitting between them. Per the germline V gene, CDR1 is SQVTM and CDR2 is ANQGSEA. The CDR3 extends over 12 amino acids. In DNA, the CDR3 is TGCAGCGTTACCGTCGATGGCTCCCGGGGTTATTTT. Its protein is CSVTVDGSRGYF.

The rearrangement joins TRBV7-2 to TRBJ2-1; 13 positions agree with TRBD2. After removal of 5 bases from V and 12 bases from J, the junction contained 16 bases not matched to a gene. CDR1 and CDR2 from the germline V gene are SGHTA and FQGNSA. This CDR3 region has 17 residues. CDR3 in amino acids: CASSPGTSGKIGGVQFF. CDR3 nucleotides: TGTGCCAGCAGCCCCGGGACTAGCGGGAAAATTGGGGGTGTGCAGTTCTTC.

This clone has only one observation. The genes are TRBV7-9 and TRBJ1-2, with D unresolved. Germline V CDR1 and CDR2: SEHNR, FQNEAQ (reference sequence). The CDR3 length is 14 residues. V lost 1 base and J lost 4, with 10 bases in between. CDR3: CASSLVQTRYGYTF. Written as DNA, the CDR3 is TGTGCCAGCAGCTTAGTACAGACCCGCTATGGCTACACCTTC.

V usage is TRBV5-4 and J usage is TRBJ2-7, with a possible D match to TRBD1 (6 bases). Germline V lookup: CDR1 SGHNT, CDR2 YYREEE (reference sequence). The ends were cut back, 3 bases at V and 2 bases at J, with 12 bases in the middle. The CDR3 runs to 14 residues. The chain's CDR3 is CASSYEAGAYEQYF. CDR3 in DNA: TGTGCCAGCAGCTATGAGGCAGGGGCCTACGAGCAGTACTTC.

V and J are TRBV27 and TRBJ2-7, with TRBD2 matching 10 bases. The V gene end was trimmed by 6 bases and the J gene end by 5 bases; junction bases not matched to a gene: 7. The CDR3 totals 14 residues. Germline V gene sequence: CDR1 MNHEY, CDR2 SMNVEV (reference sequence). CDR3 loop: CASRIAGGLNEQYF. The DNA for the CDR3 is TGTGCCAGCAGGATAGCGGGAGGTCTCAACGAGCAGTACTTC.

The rearrangement uses TRBV25-1 and TRBJ1-1, with D hard to call. Germline V gives CDR1 MGHDK, CDR2 SYGVNS. V was pared by 8 bases and J by 6 bases, with 10 bases between. The CDR3 runs 11 residues. CDR3: CASHEGPEAFF. The DNA of the CDR3 is TGTGCCAGCCACGAGGGCCCTGAAGCTTTCTTT.

DNA for the CDR3: TGTGCCAGCAGCGTCGGGACAGAGGGCGAAGAGACCCAGTACTTC. As protein: CASSVGTEGEETQYF. The V call is TRBV5-8, the J call TRBJ2-5; the match to TRBD1 covers 7 bases. The CDR3 consists of 15 residues. The V gene's germline CDR1 is SGHTS and CDR2 YDEGEE. V dropped 4 bases and J dropped 3; count of bases not matched to a gene: 9.

This clone was seen once. The chain combines TRBV7-8 with TRBJ2-7; D remains ambiguous. This CDR3 is 13 amino acids long. V lost 0 bases to trimming and J lost 6 bases, with 9 bases between them. The germline gives CDR1 SGHVS, CDR2 FQNEAQ. The CDR3: CASSLALGPEQYF. The CDR3, as DNA: TGTGCCAGCAGCTTAGCCCTCGGCCCCGAGCAGTACTTC.

CDR3 sequence: CASSQEGQAESYEQFF. CDR3 bases: TGCGCCAGCAGCCAAGAGGGGCAGGCGGAGAGTTATGAGCAGTTCTTC. This rearrangement joins TRBV4-1 to TRBJ2-1, with D possibly TRBD1 on 5 matching bases. V gave up 0 bases and J gave up 8 bases, with 17 bases separating them. There are 16 residues in the CDR3. Germline V lookup: CDR1 MGHRA, CDR2 YSYEKL.

The chain combines TRBV2 with TRBJ2-7; 7 positions agree with TRBD1. CDR1 and CDR2 (germline): SNHLY, FYNNEI. The CDR3 has 16 residues. Trimming at V came to 5 bases and at J to 2 bases, leaving 12 bases not matched to a gene. The CDR3 DNA reads as TGTGCCAGCAGTCTCGAGAAGACAGGGCCGGCCTACGAGCAGTACTTC. Its protein is CASSLEKTGPAYEQYF.

The V call is TRBV4-2, the J call TRBJ2-7, with D possibly being TRBD2 (5 bases). Trimming took 0 bases from V and 2 from J, leaving 8 bases between them. CDR1 is LGHNA and CDR2 is YNFKEQ in the germline V gene. This CDR3 has 14 amino acids. This chain's CDR3 is CASSQDYGTYEQYF. CDR3 DNA: TGTGCCAGCAGCCAAGATTACGGGACCTACGAGCAGTACTTC.

V and J are TRBV15 and TRBJ2-5, with D uncertain. V dropped 1 base and J dropped 5 bases, with 5 bases sitting between them. The CDR3 extends over 12 amino acids. Germline V gives CDR1 LNHNV, CDR2 YYDKDF (reference sequence). This chain's CDR3 is CATSRVGETQYF. The DNA for the CDR3 is TGTGCCACCAGCAGAGTGGGGGAGACCCAGTACTTC.

The CDR3 bases are TGTGCCAGCAGCACCTCCGGGTTTGAATTTTCAAACGACGGGGAGCTGTTTTTT. Amino acid sequence: CASSTSGFEFSNDGELFF. The V call is TRBV7-6, the J call TRBJ2-2; D is ambiguous. With 5 bases removed from V and 7 bases from J, the gap between germline ends came to 26 bases. Looked up from germline, CDR1 is SGHVS and CDR2 is FNYEAQ. The CDR3 loop spans 18 amino acids.

V and J are TRBV5-1 and TRBJ1-2; D possibly corresponds to TRBD1 (5 bases). Trimming cost V 4 bases and J 0 bases, with 22 bases left between them. The germline V gene has CDR1 SGHRS and CDR2 YFSETQ. This CDR3 has 18 residues. This CDR3 reads CASSPSGPIVTPNYGYTF. The CDR3 DNA is TGCGCCAGCAGCCCGTCGGGACCCATTGTTACCCCTAACTATGGCTACACCTTC.

The V call is TRBV7-2, the J call TRBJ1-1, with no clear D. Germline CDR1 SGHTA, CDR2 FQGNSA. This CDR3 is built from 13 residues. V lost 3 bases to trimming and J lost 7 bases, with 12 bases between them. As DNA, the CDR3 is TGTGCCAGCAGCTTGAGATGGGCATTTGAAGCTTTCTTT. Translation gives CASSLRWAFEAFF.

The V and J genes are TRBV7-6 and TRBJ2-1, with 9 nucleotides matching TRBD1. This CDR3 region has 13 residues. The germline V gene has CDR1 SGHVS and CDR2 FNYEAQ. Trimming cost V 3 bases and J 12 bases; bases outside gene matches: 6. CDR3 nucleotides: TGTGCCAGCAGCTTGACAGGGGGAGGAGTGCAGTTCTTC. Amino acid sequence: CASSLTGGGVQFF.